This T cell receptor (beta chain) emerged from a study of CD8 T cells in ankylosing spondylitis. V gave up 3 bases and J gave up 0 bases; unmatched junction bases: 5. Germline V gene data show CDR1 as ENHRY and CDR2 as SYGVKD. There are 16 residues in the CDR3. This clonotype was detected ten times or more. In TCRdb, the 5' RACE reads were re-called with MiXCR into one record per CDR3 protein. The sample lists under 250,000 distinct CDR3 sequences; approximately 10% were seen once. What was sequenced was blood, either unsorted or a sorted T cell fraction (not recorded which). The V gene is TRBV10-3, the J gene TRBJ2-4; TRBD1 matches at 7 bases. This clonotype was obtained from a male donor with ankylosing spondylitis or in good health (not recorded which). The CDR3 region has the DNA TGTGCCATCAGTGAAGAGGGGGCACTAGCCAAAAACATTCAGTACTTC. Translation gives CAISEEGALAKNIQYF.